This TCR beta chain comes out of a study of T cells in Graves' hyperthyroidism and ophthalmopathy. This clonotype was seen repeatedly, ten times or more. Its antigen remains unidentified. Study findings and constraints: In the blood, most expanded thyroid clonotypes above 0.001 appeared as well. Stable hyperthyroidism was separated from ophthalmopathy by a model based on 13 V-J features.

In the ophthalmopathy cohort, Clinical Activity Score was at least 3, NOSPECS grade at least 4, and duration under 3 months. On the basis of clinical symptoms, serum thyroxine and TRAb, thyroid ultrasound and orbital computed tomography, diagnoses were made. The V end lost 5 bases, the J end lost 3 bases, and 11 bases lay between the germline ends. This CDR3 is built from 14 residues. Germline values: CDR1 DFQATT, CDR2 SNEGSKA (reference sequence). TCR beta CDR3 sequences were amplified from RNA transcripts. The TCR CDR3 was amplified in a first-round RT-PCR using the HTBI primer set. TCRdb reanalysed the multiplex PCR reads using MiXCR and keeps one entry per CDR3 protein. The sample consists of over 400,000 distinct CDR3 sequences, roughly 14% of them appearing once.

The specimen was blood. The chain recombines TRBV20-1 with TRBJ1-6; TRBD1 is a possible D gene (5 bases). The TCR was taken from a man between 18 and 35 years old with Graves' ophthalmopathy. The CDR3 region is CSAHTGYYNSPLHF. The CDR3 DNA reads TGCAGTGCTCATACAGGCTACTATAATTCACCCCTCCACTTT.